This T cell receptor (beta chain) is from a study of blood T cell repertoires in COVID-19. Study details: The United States, Italy and Spain were the sources of the acute and convalescent COVID-19 samples. T cells, B-cell-depleted T cells, or PBMCs provided the cDNA or gDNA that served as material.

Per the authors' pipeline: It was from reference gene primer amplification that nucleated cell counts were estimated. Using immunoSEQ multiplex PCR, the repertoire was profiled, and TCRdb retains in-frame clones only, with some absent. Clone size and the V and J calls come from that table; the DNA yielded D and trimming. Altogether about 91,000 clones are present, 88% being singletons, with the ten largest covering 6.5% to 9.5%. The clonotype originates from a woman between 65 and 79 years old with acute or convalescent COVID-19. Source material: peripheral blood.

CDR3 in amino acids: CASSRTGVTGELFF. The CDR3 DNA reads TGTGCCAGCAGCCGCACGGGAGTTACCGGGGAGCTGTTTTTT. This chain joins TRBV3-1 (or the pseudogene TRBV3-2) and TRBJ2-2; possibly TRBD2 for D (6 bases). The CDR3 spans 14 residues. Germline V lookup: CDR1 LGHDT, CDR2 YNNKEL (reference sequence). V lost 4 bases, J lost 5 bases, and 11 bases lay in between.